These T cell receptor beta chains were read from a single sample in a study of T cell responses to AZD1222 COVID-19 vaccine. Measured with immunoSEQ multiplex PCR; TCRdb has only the in-frame clones, and not every one. Of roughly 80,000 clones in the sample, over 80% were seen once. Sequencing was performed on peripheral blood, taken on day 0 of AZD1222 vaccination. The receptor set was obtained from an adult in good health. Both conserved end residues are part of each CDR3. The D gene is left open where the match is weak. Size values are once, few and many counts, or a class for expanded clones, and some rows have none.

TRBD1,-,TRBJ2-5,TRBV2,TGTGCCAGCAGATCGACAGGGATGGAGACCCAGTACTTC,CASRSTGMETQYF
TRBD2,-,TRBJ2-5,TRBV5-6,TGTGCCAGCAGCTCCCCTAGCGGGGTAGGGGAGACCCAGTACTTC,CASSSPSGVGETQYF
-,-,TRBJ2-3,TRBV7-2,TGTGCCAGCAGCTTAAGAGGGGGGGGCACAGATACGCAGTATTTT,CASSLRGGGTDTQYF
TRBD2,-,TRBJ2-1,TRBV7-9,TGTGCCAGCAGCCCCCCTAGCGGACTCTCCTACAATGAGCAGTTCTTC,CASSPPSGLSYNEQFF
-,-,TRBJ1-1,TRBV5-4,TGTGCCAGCAGCTTAGATGGCATAATGAACACTGAAGCTTTCTTT,CASSLDGIMNTEAFF
-,many,TRBJ1-5,TRBV7-2,TGTGCCAGCAGCCCCATTAATCAGCCCCAGCATTTT,CASSPINQPQHF
-,-,TRBJ1-2,TRBV13,TGTGCCAGCAGCGGGACTGGGGGGAGTCCTAACTATGGCTACACCTTC,CASSGTGGSPNYGYTF
-,-,TRBJ2-5,TRBV28,TGTGCCAGCAGTTTATCCGGGACCCAGTACTTC,CASSLSGTQYF
TRBD1,-,TRBJ2-3,TRBV5-4,TGTGCCAGCAGGGACAGGGTGGACACAGATACGCAGTATTTT,CASRDRVDTDTQYF
-,-,TRBJ2-5,TRBV6-5,TGTGCCAGCACTAGGTCACTCCAAGAGACCCAGTACTTC,CASTRSLQETQYF
-,few,TRBJ2-7,TRBV4-1,TGCGCCAGCAGCCAAGGCAACAGGGCAACCTACGAGCAGTACTTC,CASSQGNRATYEQYF
-,-,TRBJ1-3,TRBV27,TGTGCCAGCAGTTCCGGGGGAACTGGAAACACCATATATTTT,CASSSGGTGNTIYF
-,-,TRBJ2-1,TRBV6-2/TRBV6-3,TGTGCCAGCAGTTATGGGGGGAGCTATGAGCAGTTCTTC,CASSYGGSYEQFF
-,-,TRBJ2-7,TRBV4-1,TGCGCCAGCAGCCTCCAGGGGGGGGCCTACGAGCAGTACTTC,CASSLQGGAYEQYF
-,-,TRBJ2-5,TRBV9,TGTGCCAGCAGTCCTCAGGGAGGTGGTCGAGAGACCCAGTACTTC,CASSPQGGGRETQYF
-,-,TRBJ2-1,TRBV7-2,TGTGCCAGCAGCTTAGACAGGACGTACAATGAGCAGTTCTTC,CASSLDRTYNEQFF
-,-,TRBJ2-5,TRBV25-1,TGTGCCAGCAGTTCAGGGCGACCCGAGACCCAGTACTTC,CASSSGRPETQYF
TRBD1,few,TRBJ1-5,TRBV7-9,TGTGCCAGCAGCTTTACAGGGGGACGACAGCCCCAGCATTTT,CASSFTGGRQPQHF
TRBD1,-,TRBJ1-2,TRBV6-2/TRBV6-3,TGTGCCAGCAGTTACTCTCGACAGGGGGATGGCTACACCTTC,CASSYSRQGDGYTF
-,-,TRBJ2-5,TRBV9,TGTGCCAGCAGCGTAGGCGGAACTAGGGGAGAGACCCAGTACTTC,CASSVGGTRGETQYF
-,-,TRBJ1-1,TRBV19,TGTGCCAGTAGTGTGGCCTTACCGGGGGACACTGAAGCTTTCTTT,CASSVALPGDTEAFF
TRBD1,-,TRBJ1-4,TRBV5-5,TGTGCCAGCAGCTTGCCCCGGGACAGTGATCTTGAAAAACTGTTTTTT,CASSLPRDSDLEKLFF
TRBD1,-,TRBJ2-7,TRBV5-1,TGCGCCAGCAGCTTGACCAGGGGGAGCGACGAGCAGTACTTC,CASSLTRGSDEQYF
-,-,TRBJ1-2,TRBV6-5,TGTGCCAGCAGTTACTCGACGGAAAACTATGGCTACACCTTC,CASSYSTENYGYTF
TRBD1,-,TRBJ1-4,TRBV7-9,TGTGCCAGCAGCCTCGGACAGGGGTTGAGGGAAAAACTGTTTTTT,CASSLGQGLREKLFF
-,-,TRBJ1-5,TRBV7-3,TGTGCCAGCAGCTTATTCACTCAGCCCTATAGCAATCAGCCCCAGCATTTT,CASSLFTQPYSNQPQHF
-,-,TRBJ2-7,TRBV3-1/TRBV3-2,TGTGCCAGCAGCCAAGGTCTAACAGTTGTTACCTACGAGCAGTACTTC,CASSQGLTVVTYEQYF
-,-,TRBJ1-1,TRBV19,TGTGCCAGTAGTGCGGATCAACAGGTCACTGAAGCTTTCTTT,CASSADQQVTEAFF
TRBD1,-,TRBJ1-2,TRBV25-1,TGTGCCAGCAGTGCCGAGACAGGGGGACAGGGTGGCTACACCTTC,CASSAETGGQGGYTF
-,once,TRBJ2-1,TRBV9,TGTGCCAGCAGCGTAGATCATGGGGGTGAGCAGTTCTTC,CASSVDHGGEQFF
TRBD1,-,TRBJ2-5,TRBV13,TGTGCCAGCAGCTTAGGTGGACAGGGACTAGAGACCCAGTACTTC,CASSLGGQGLETQYF
-,few,TRBJ2-1,TRBV5-4,TGTGCCAGCAGCTTGTCCAGGGATCGTGACGATGAGCAGTTCTTC,CASSLSRDRDDEQFF
TRBD1,few,TRBJ1-2,TRBV29-1,TGCAGCGTCCCAACAGGGGGGTGGGCTACTGGCTACACCTTC,CSVPTGGWATGYTF
TRBD1,-,TRBJ2-7,TRBV19,TGTGCCATTACCGGGACAGGGGAATACGAGCAGTACTTC,CAITGTGEYEQYF
TRBD1,-,TRBJ1-4,TRBV5-1,TGCGCCAGCAGCGCGGCCGGAGAACAGGGGGCCGGGGAAAAACTGTTTTTT,CASSAAGEQGAGEKLFF
TRBD1,-,TRBJ2-7,TRBV7-2,TGTGCCAGCAGCAGCCGAGGACAGGTTCTCTCCTACGAGCAGTACTTC,CASSSRGQVLSYEQYF
-,-,TRBJ2-5,TRBV29-1,TGCAGCGTTGCTGGACAAGAGACCCAGTACTTC,CSVAGQETQYF
-,-,TRBJ2-2,TRBV6-6,TGTGCCAGCAGTCGGGACCCAAACACCGGGGAGCTGTTTTTT,CASSRDPNTGELFF
-,-,TRBJ1-3,TRBV12-3/TRBV12-4,TGTGCCAGCAGTTTTGGAGGGGGTACGATATATTTT,CASSFGGGTIYF
-,-,TRBJ2-7,TRBV6-5,TGTGCCAGCAGTCGAACAGGCTACGAGCAGTACTTC,CASSRTGYEQYF
TRBD2,-,TRBJ2-3,TRBV11-2,TGTGCCAGCAGCTTAGCGGGGGGACTGGGGGATACGCAGTATTTT,CASSLAGGLGDTQYF